These 32 T cell receptor beta chains were all obtained from the same sample, sequenced in a study of human T cells and chemical hapten exposure. Time point of the sample: pre-sensitization, week 0. The treatment denotes: therapeutic diphenylcyclopropenone sensitization with weekly scalp DPC. In TCRdb, the RACE reads were re-called with MiXCR into one record per CDR3 protein. The data hold 100,000 to 150,000 distinct CDR3 sequences, with roughly 13% observed a single time. Source: whole blood, taken in connection with sensitization to the hapten diphenylcyclopropenone (DPC). The receptors stem from a woman under 30 with alopecia areata. Some clones in this sample may be carry-over from other donors' samples.

The table lists this clonotype with many counts. The chain combines TRBV19 with TRBJ2-7, with no clear D. The CDR3 is 13 residues long. Germline loops: CDR1 LNHDA, CDR2 SQIVND (reference sequence). Trimming pared 5 bases from V and 3 bases from J, leaving 11 bases between. The chain's CDR3 is CASSAALVYEQYF. The CDR3, as DNA: TGTGCCAGTAGTGCCGCGCTTGTCTACGAGCAGTACTTC.

The chain links TRBV4-3 to TRBJ1-1; no definite D call. The V end lost 0 bases, the J end lost 0 bases, and 11 bases lay between the germline ends. Germline V gives CDR1 LGHNA, CDR2 YSLEER. The CDR3 spans 16 residues. The CDR3 protein is CASSQDLLRLNTEAFF. Here the CDR3 DNA reads TGCGCCAGCAGCCAAGATCTCCTACGCCTGAACACTGAAGCTTTCTTT.

This clonotype was detected a few times. The rearrangement uses TRBV19 and TRBJ2-4; D uncertain. CDR1 is LNHDA and CDR2 is SQIVND in the germline V gene (reference sequence). V gave up 6 bases and J gave up 0 bases, with 21 bases separating them. The CDR3 has 18 residues. The CDR3 spells CASSLYPDGRLAKNIQYF. The CDR3 DNA follows: TGTGCCAGTAGCCTTTATCCGGACGGAAGATTAGCCAAAAACATTCAGTACTTC.

The genes are TRBV25-1 and TRBJ2-3; 7 nucleotides agree with TRBD1. V shed 4 bases, J shed 2 bases, and the junction held 12 bases outside the gene matches. Germline V gene data show CDR1 as MGHDK and CDR2 as SYGVNS. The CDR3 has 17 residues. The CDR3 protein is CASSATGAGGATDTQYF. CDR3 in DNA: TGTGCCAGCAGTGCTACAGGGGCGGGTGGCGCCACAGATACGCAGTATTTT.

This clonotype was detected ten times or more. This chain connects TRBV6-5 to TRBJ1-3; weak D call: TRBD1 (5 bases). The length of the CDR3 is 14 residues. The germline V and J ends were trimmed by 5 bases and 4 bases, with 12 bases remaining between them. Germline V gene lookup returns CDR1 MNHEY and CDR2 SVGAGI. CDR3 in amino acids: CASSAGGKGNTIYF. CDR3 sequence (DNA): TGTGCCAGCAGTGCCGGGGGGAAGGGAAACACCATATATTTT.

This sequence joins TRBV15 and TRBJ2-5; 8 positions match TRBD1. Germline CDR1 and CDR2: LNHNV and YYDKDF (reference sequence). V lost 5 bases to trimming and J lost 5 bases; unmatched junction nucleotides: 13. The length of the CDR3 is 16 residues. DNA for the CDR3: TGTGCCACCAGCGCAAACCGAGACAGGGGCCAGGAGACCCAGTACTTC. Amino acids: CATSANRDRGQETQYF.

This clonotype came up a few times. This chain connects TRBV23-1 to TRBJ2-2; no definite D call. TRBV23-1 is designated an ORF whose function remains uncertain. The CDR3 totals 16 residues. With 0 bases removed from V and 0 bases from J, the gap between germline ends came to 8 bases. The CDR3 loop is CASSQSAEPNTGELFF. Here the CDR3 DNA reads TGCGCCAGCAGTCAATCGGCGGAACCGAACACCGGGGAGCTGTTTTTT.

V usage is TRBV9 and J usage is TRBJ2-7, with D unclear. Germline V gene sequence: CDR1 SGDLS, CDR2 YYNGEE. This CDR3 is built from 12 residues. Trimming left V 3 bases short and J 5 bases short, with 9 bases between. The CDR3 is CASSGLGHEQYF. CDR3 DNA: TGTGCCAGCAGCGGCCTGGGCCACGAGCAGTACTTC.

This clonotype was counted ten times or more. V usage is TRBV6-6 and J usage is TRBJ1-2; 9 bases line up with TRBD1. The CDR3 loop spans 12 amino acids. The V gene's germline CDR1 is MNHNY and CDR2 SVGAGI (reference sequence). J gave up 7 bases and V 7 bases, and 4 bases lay outside the gene matches. CDR3 sequence: CASTGQGFGYTF. In DNA form, the CDR3 reads TGTGCCAGCACCGGACAGGGGTTTGGCTACACCTTC.

The V gene is TRBV3-1, the J gene TRBJ1-1; TRBD1 agrees at 9 bases. V lost 2 bases and J lost 1; bases outside the gene matches: 2. Germline V gene data show CDR1 as LGHDT and CDR2 as YNNKEL (reference sequence). The CDR3 extends over 15 amino acids. This CDR3 is CASSQRQGENTEAFF. CDR3 bases: TGTGCCAGCAGCCAAAGACAGGGGGAGAACACTGAAGCTTTCTTT.

This clonotype has more than one count but fewer than ten. V gene TRBV11-2 combines with J gene TRBJ1-1; 7 bases line up with TRBD1. The CDR3 has 14 residues. Germline values: CDR1 SGHAT, CDR2 FQNNGV. The ends lost 5 bases at V and 0 bases at J; junction bases unmatched: 3. CDR3 sequence (DNA): TGTGCCAGCAGCCAGGGACAGTTGAACACTGAAGCTTTCTTT. The encoded protein is CASSQGQLNTEAFF.

This clonotype has just a few counts. The chain uses TRBV5-6 and TRBJ2-3, with a possible D match to TRBD1 (5 bases). The CDR3 sequence is 14 residues long. The germline gives CDR1 SGHDT, CDR2 YYEEEE. Between the trimmed V and J ends, which lost 5 bases and 6 bases, there was a span of 16 bases. For the CDR3, the DNA is TGTGCCAGCAGAACCCGACAGTTAGGCGATACGCAGTATTTT. Translation gives CASRTRQLGDTQYF.

This chain uses TRBV5-1 with TRBJ1-2, with D maybe TRBD1 (6 bases). The V end lost 0 bases, the J end lost 4 bases, and 10 bases lay between the germline ends. The CDR3 length is 14 residues. Germline values: CDR1 SGHRS, CDR2 YFSETQ. In nucleotides, the CDR3 is TGCGCCAGCAGCTTGGAATCGGACAGCTATGGCTACACCTTC. Translation gives CASSLESDSYGYTF.

The chain has TRBV6-1 and TRBJ1-5, with D possibly TRBD1 on 5 matching bases. Trimming stripped 7 bases from V and 6 bases from J, with 16 bases between. This CDR3 has 14 amino acids. From germline, CDR1 is MNHNS and CDR2 SASEGT. The CDR3 loop reads CASTRDGAVQPQHF. In DNA, the CDR3 is TGTGCCAGCACCCGGGACGGGGCGGTTCAGCCCCAGCATTTT.

The V and J genes are TRBV20-1 and TRBJ2-3; tentative D call: TRBD1 (5 bases). The germline V and J ends were trimmed by 3 bases and 4 bases, with 20 bases remaining between them. CDR1 and CDR2 from the germline V gene are DFQATT and SNEGSKA (reference sequence). This CDR3 has 16 amino acids. The DNA for the CDR3 is TGCAGTGCTAGGTTGGGGCAGCGTCTCACATCAGATACGCAGTATTTT. It codes for CSARLGQRLTSDTQYF.

This clonotype was counted ten times or more. This chain joins TRBV5-4 and TRBJ1-2; 7 positions match TRBD1. CDR3 length equals 15 residues. The J segment lost 3 bases and the V segment lost 0 bases, leaving 5 bases of the junction unmatched. CDR1 and CDR2 (germline): SGHNT, YYREEE (reference sequence). CDR3: CASSLGQGEDYGYTF. CDR3 bases: TGTGCCAGCAGCTTGGGGCAGGGGGAAGACTATGGCTACACCTTC.

This clonotype was picked up many times. This chain uses TRBV7-6 with TRBJ1-1; D gene unclear. Germline-derived CDR1 and CDR2 are SGHVS and FNYEAQ. The V and J ends lost 0 bases and 4 bases respectively, with 12 bases between them. CDR3 length: 15 residues. CDR3 loop: CASSLAQLVGTEAFF. In nucleotides, the CDR3 is TGTGCCAGCAGCTTAGCTCAGCTGGTTGGCACTGAAGCTTTCTTT.

The chain uses TRBV4-2 and TRBJ1-1; 7 bases map to TRBD1. CDR1 and CDR2 from the germline V gene are LGHNA and YNFKEQ. V was pared by 0 bases and J by 4 bases, with 5 bases of the junction left unmatched. This CDR3 is built from 15 residues. CDR3 DNA sequence: TGTGCCAGCAGCCAAGATCTTGCAGGGGGCACTGAAGCTTTCTTT. It specifies CASSQDLAGGTEAFF.

This chain joins TRBV29-1 and TRBJ1-5, with D tentatively TRBD1 (5 bases). V was pared by 4 bases and J by 9 bases, with 13 bases between. Germline V lookup: CDR1 SQVTM, CDR2 ANQGSEA. The length of the CDR3 is 12 residues. CDR3 sequence (DNA): TGCAGCGTTGGGGACGGAGAGTTGCCCCAGCATTTT. The encoded protein is CSVGDGELPQHF. Full variable domain (outside the CDR3, taken from reference TRBV29-1 and TRBJ1-5): SAVISQKPSRDICQRGTSLTIQCQVDSQVTMMFWYRQQPGQSLTLIATANQGSEATYESGFVIDKFPISRPNLTFSTLTVSNMSPEDSSIYLCSVGDGELPQHFGDGTRLSIL.

This clonotype was picked up a small number of times. V and J are TRBV3-1 and TRBJ1-2, with 8 bases lining up with TRBD1. Unmatched junction bases numbered 5, after V lost 1 base and J lost 10 bases. The CDR3 is made up of 13 amino acids. CDR1 and CDR2 from the germline V gene are LGHDT and YNNKEL (reference sequence). CDR3 DNA sequence: TGTGCCAGCAGCCAAGTTCAGGGGGCTGTCTACACCTTC. It encodes CASSQVQGAVYTF. Filled out from reference TRBV3-1 and TRBJ1-2, the complete variable domain reads DTAVSQTPKYLVTQMGNDKSIKCEQNLGHDTMYWYKQDSKKFLKIMFSYNNKELIINETVPNRFSPKSPDKAHLNLHINSLELGDSAVYFCASSQVQGAVYTFGSGTRLTVV.

CDR3 DNA sequence: TGTGCCAGCAGTTTATCGGAAAGCTCCTACGAGCAGTACTTC. Its protein product is CASSLSESSYEQYF. This sequence joins TRBV27 and TRBJ2-7, with D hard to call. The CDR3 loop spans 14 amino acids. Trimming removed 0 bases from V and 0 bases from J, with 6 bases in between. Germline V lookup: CDR1 MNHEY, CDR2 SMNVEV (reference sequence).

This clonotype was observed at least ten times. V gene TRBV12-5 combines with J gene TRBJ2-1; D is undetermined. The CDR3 is 13 amino acids. The germline V gene encodes CDR1 LGHNT and CDR2 FRNRAP. V was cut by 5 bases and J by 6 bases, with 11 bases left in between. As DNA, the CDR3 is TGTGCTAGTGGTCCGCCCCTAGGCAATGAGCAGTTCTTC. Its translation: CASGPPLGNEQFF. Variable domain in full (rest from reference TRBV12-5 and TRBJ2-1): DARVTQTPRHKVTEMGQEVTMRCQPILGHNTVFWYRQTMMQGLELLAYFRNRAPLDDSGMPKDRFSAEMPDATLATLKIQPSEPRDSAVYFCASGPPLGNEQFFGPGTRLTVL.

This clonotype was counted at least ten times. This chain uses TRBV18 with TRBJ2-7; no firm D call. Germline CDR1 KGHSH, CDR2 LQKENI. The V and J ends lost 5 bases and 4 bases respectively, with 15 bases between them. The length of the CDR3 is 14 residues. The CDR3 coding sequence is TGTGCCAGCTCAGAGTTTCCGGGTGGGTACGAGCAGTACTTC. This codes for CASSEFPGGYEQYF.

This clonotype was counted only a few times. The chain couples TRBV7-2 to TRBJ2-3, with a tentative D call TRBD2 (7 bases). V gave up 1 base and J gave up 7 bases, with 18 bases separating them. This CDR3 region has 16 residues. Germline-derived CDR1 and CDR2 are SGHTA and FQGNSA. This chain's CDR3 is CASSLGMGGGAYTQYF. The CDR3 DNA sequence: TGTGCCAGCAGCTTAGGAATGGGCGGGGGCGCCTATACGCAGTATTTT. Based on the CDR3 plus reference TRBV7-2 and TRBJ2-3, the full variable domain is GAGVSQSPSNKVTEKGKDVELRCDPISGHTALYWYRQSLGQGLEFLIYFQGNSAPDKSGLPSDRFSAERTGGSVSTLTIQRTQQEDSAVYLCASSLGMGGGAYTQYFGPGTRLTVL.

The sample holds many counts of this clonotype. The CDR3 DNA reads TGTGCCAGCAAACCGGCTACTGGGGGGCAGCCCCAGCATTTT. Protein product: CASKPATGGQPQHF. The V and J genes are TRBV6-5 and TRBJ1-5; D is possibly TRBD1 (5 bases). V lost 7 bases to trimming and J lost 7 bases, with 17 bases between them. CDR1 is MNHEY, CDR2 SVGAGI, per germline. This CDR3 has 14 amino acids.

V gene TRBV29-1 combines with J gene TRBJ2-1, with 7 bases matching TRBD2. CDR3 length equals 14 residues. Germline V gene lookup returns CDR1 SQVTM and CDR2 ANQGSEA. V shed 7 bases and J 3 bases; nucleotides not matched to a gene: 9. The CDR3 nucleotides read TGCAGCGCCCAGAGCGGGGCTTACTACAATGAGCAGTTCTTC. Amino acids: CSAQSGAYYNEQFF.

The chain recombines TRBV7-2 with TRBJ2-4; TRBD1 is a possible D gene (6 bases). The CDR3 contains 15 residues. The V gene's germline CDR1 is SGHTA and CDR2 FQGNSA. Trimming removed 1 base from V and 1 base from J, with 8 bases in between. The CDR3 here is CASSLEDRAKNIQYF. The CDR3 DNA reads as TGTGCCAGCAGCTTAGAAGACAGGGCCAAAAACATTCAGTACTTC.

This sequence joins TRBV2 and TRBJ1-2; a weak D match, TRBD1 (6 bases). CDR3 length: 13 residues. Germline values: CDR1 SNHLY, CDR2 FYNNEI. The ends were cut back, 8 bases at V and 7 bases at J, with 17 bases in the middle. CDR3 sequence reads: CASEYRVEGGYTF. Here the CDR3 DNA reads TGTGCCAGCGAATACAGGGTGGAGGGTGGCTACACCTTC.

The chain couples TRBV3-1 to TRBJ2-5; tentatively, D is TRBD1 (5 bases). Per the germline V gene, CDR1 is LGHDT and CDR2 is YNNKEL (reference sequence). The CDR3 runs to 14 residues. The V gene lost 5 bases and the J gene lost 3 bases, with 13 bases spanning the gap. The CDR3 sequence is CASSATEIKETQYF. In DNA, the CDR3 is TGTGCCAGCAGCGCGACAGAAATCAAAGAGACCCAGTACTTC.

This clonotype was picked up many times. The V call is TRBV18, the J call TRBJ1-5; D might be TRBD1 (5 bases). This CDR3 is 16 amino acids long. V was clipped by 3 bases and J by 1 base, with 13 bases between them. Germline V lookup: CDR1 KGHSH, CDR2 LQKENI. CDR3 loop: CASSPLGQASNQPQHF. CDR3 bases: TGTGCCAGCTCACCTCTAGGACAAGCCAGCAATCAGCCCCAGCATTTT.

The chain combines TRBV6-2 or TRBV6-3 with TRBJ2-5; TRBD2 is a possible D gene (6 bases). The CDR3 contains 15 residues. The V and J ends lost 4 bases and 1 base respectively, with 13 bases between them. Looked up from germline, CDR1 is MNHEY and CDR2 is SVGEGT. Written as DNA, the CDR3 is TGTGCCAGCAGTTTCGCGGGGCCCCCCCAAGAGACCCAGTACTTC. Translating it yields CASSFAGPPQETQYF.

V is TRBV5-4 and J is TRBJ2-5; unclear D gene. Germline CDR1 SGHNT, CDR2 YYREEE (reference sequence). This CDR3 contains 12 residues. Trimming cost V 4 bases and J 0 bases, with 4 bases left between them. The CDR3 sequence: CASSTNQETQYF. The CDR3 DNA reads as TGTGCCAGCAGCACTAACCAAGAGACCCAGTACTTC.